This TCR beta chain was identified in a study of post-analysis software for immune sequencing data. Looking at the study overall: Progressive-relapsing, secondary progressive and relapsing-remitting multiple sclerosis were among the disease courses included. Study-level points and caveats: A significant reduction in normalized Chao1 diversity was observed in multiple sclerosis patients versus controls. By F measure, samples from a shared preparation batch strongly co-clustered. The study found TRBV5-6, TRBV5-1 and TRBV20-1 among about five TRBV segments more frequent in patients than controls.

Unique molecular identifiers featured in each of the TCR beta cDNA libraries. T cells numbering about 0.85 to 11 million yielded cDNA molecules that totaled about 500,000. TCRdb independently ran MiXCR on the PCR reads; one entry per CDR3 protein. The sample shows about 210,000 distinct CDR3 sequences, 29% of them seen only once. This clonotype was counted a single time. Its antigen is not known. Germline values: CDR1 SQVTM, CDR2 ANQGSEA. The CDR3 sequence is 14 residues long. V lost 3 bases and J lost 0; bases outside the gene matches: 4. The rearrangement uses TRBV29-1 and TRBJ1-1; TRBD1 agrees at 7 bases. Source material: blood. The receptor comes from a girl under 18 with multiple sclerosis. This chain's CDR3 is CSVDEQGMNTEAFF. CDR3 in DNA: TGCAGCGTTGATGAACAGGGGATGAACACTGAAGCTTTCTTT. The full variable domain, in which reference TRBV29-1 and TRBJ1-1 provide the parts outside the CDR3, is SAVISQKPSRDICQRGTSLTIQCQVDSQVTMMFWYRQQPGQSLTLIATANQGSEATYESGFVIDKFPISRPNLTFSTLTVSNMSPEDSSIYLCSVDEQGMNTEAFFGQGTRLTVV.